One sample yielded the 21 T cell receptor beta chains listed below, sequenced in a study of T-cell memory formation after mild COVID-19. TCRdb processed the 5' RACE reads anew with MiXCR; each CDR3 protein has one entry. Among some 450,000 distinct CDR3 sequences, roughly 18% were seen once, and the ten largest hold 20% to 25%. The source material was PBMCs or a T cell subset sorted from them (not recorded which). The receptors stem from a man between 18 and 29 years old who had mild COVID-19 (a few samples of this study predate the infection). Cell type and time point are not known.

This clonotype was counted between two and nine times. This sequence joins TRBV5-4 and TRBJ1-2; TRBD1 is a possible D gene (5 bases). The V gene's germline CDR1 is SGHNT and CDR2 YYREEE (reference sequence). V was pared by 3 bases and J by 1 base, with 13 bases between. CDR3 size: 15 residues. The DNA of the CDR3 is TGTGCCAGCAGCTGGGGCAGCCTATTTAACTATGGCTACACCTTC. Protein product: CASSWGSLFNYGYTF.

V gene TRBV7-8 combines with J gene TRBJ1-2; tentatively, D is TRBD1 (5 bases). Trimming left V 1 base short and J 3 bases short, with 12 bases between. The germline CDR1 and CDR2 sequences are SGHVS and FQNEAQ. CDR3 length equals 15 residues. CDR3 coding DNA: TGTGCCAGCAGCTTAGATGGTGGGACTTACTATGGCTACACCTTC. It translates to CASSLDGGTYYGYTF.

This clonotype was picked up many times. V gene TRBV20-1 combines with J gene TRBJ1-6, with 9 bases aligning to TRBD1. The CDR3 consists of 14 residues. V was pared by 6 bases and J by 9 bases, with 9 bases of the junction left unmatched. Germline CDR1 is DFQATT and CDR2 is SNEGSKA (reference sequence). The CDR3 is CSAWTGAESSPLHF. CDR3 in DNA: TGCAGTGCGTGGACAGGGGCCGAGAGTTCACCCCTCCACTTT.

In its sample, this clonotype was seen once. The rearrangement links TRBV12-3 or TRBV12-4 to TRBJ2-7; D might be TRBD1 or TRBD2, each matching 6 bases. The CDR3 length is 13 residues. Trimming stripped 6 bases from V and 4 bases from J, with 13 bases between. Here the CDR3 DNA reads TGTGCCAGCAGCCCGGGGGCCGGTTACGAGCAGTACGTC. Its protein is CASSPGAGYEQYV.

This clonotype has just a few counts. The chain uses TRBV27 and TRBJ2-7; possibly TRBD2 for D (5 bases). The germline V and J ends were trimmed by 7 bases and 1 base, with 14 bases remaining between them. CDR1 and CDR2 from the germline V gene are MNHEY and SMNVEV (reference sequence). The CDR3 runs 14 residues. The CDR3: CASKLEAGSYEQYV. The DNA for the CDR3 is TGTGCCAGCAAATTGGAGGCCGGGTCCTACGAGCAGTACGTC.

The rearrangement joins TRBV7-9 to TRBJ2-1; D is perhaps TRBD1 (5 bases). The CDR3 length is 12 residues. Per the germline V gene, CDR1 is SEHNR and CDR2 is FQNEAQ (reference sequence). Trimming took off 3 bases at V and 9 bases at J, with 9 bases between the two ends. The CDR3 nucleotides read TGTGCCAGCAGCTTTCAGGGTATTGAGCAGTTCTTC. The encoded protein is CASSFQGIEQFF.

This rearrangement joins TRBV5-1 to TRBJ2-3; D gene ambiguous. V was clipped by 5 bases and J by 3 bases, with 13 bases between them. CDR1 is SGHRS and CDR2 is YFSETQ in the germline V gene. The CDR3 spans 14 residues. The CDR3 protein is CASRPLSVTDTQYF. The CDR3 nucleotides read TGCGCCAGCAGGCCTCTTTCAGTGACAGATACGCAGTATTTT.

The chain is built from TRBV5-1 and TRBJ2-5, with 8 bases that match TRBD2. The junction had 15 bases not matched to a gene; V was cut back by 4 bases and J by 4 bases. CDR1 SGHRS and CDR2 YFSETQ come from the germline V gene. This CDR3 contains 17 residues. As DNA, the CDR3 is TGCGCCAGCAGCCTGGGACTAGGGGGGTCGGAAGGAGAGACCCAGTACTTC. It encodes CASSLGLGGSEGETQYF.

This clonotype was observed at least ten times. This sequence joins TRBV29-1 and TRBJ2-5; 10 bases fit TRBD2. Germline V gives CDR1 SQVTM, CDR2 ANQGSEA. J gave up 5 bases and V 5 bases, and 8 bases lay outside the gene matches. This CDR3 comprises 14 residues. DNA of the CDR3: TGCAGCGTTCAGCGGGGGGGGATGTCGGAGACCCAGTACTTC. Its translation is CSVQRGGMSETQYF.

The V gene is TRBV7-6, the J gene TRBJ1-3; D may be TRBD1 (5 bases). This CDR3 has 15 residues. From germline, CDR1 is SGHVS and CDR2 FNYEAQ. Between the trimmed V and J ends, which lost 5 bases and 0 bases, there was a span of 11 bases. The CDR3 sequence: CASSRGRVSGNTIYF. In nucleotides, the CDR3 is TGTGCCAGCAGCAGGGGAAGGGTCTCTGGAAACACCATATATTTT.

V and J are TRBV28 and TRBJ1-3; perhaps TRBD1 as D (5 bases). Germline V CDR1 and CDR2: MDHEN, SYDVKM. CDR3 length: 15 residues. The ends were cut back, 11 bases at V and 0 bases at J, with 17 bases in the middle. The CDR3 spells CASHAGDLSGNTIYF. The CDR3 nucleotides are TGTGCCTCACATGCCGGGGACCTCTCTGGAAACACCATATATTTT.

The chain couples TRBV4-1 to TRBJ1-6, with a tentative D call TRBD1 (5 bases). V was cut by 3 bases and J by 5 bases, with 14 bases left in between. This CDR3 is 16 amino acids long. The V gene's germline CDR1 is MGHRA and CDR2 YSYEKL. The CDR3 spells CASSHGRERNNSPLHF. In nucleotides, the CDR3 is TGCGCCAGCAGCCACGGCAGGGAAAGGAATAATTCACCCCTCCACTTT.

There are many counts of this clonotype. CDR3 protein: CSVEGRLNTEAFF. In nucleotides, the CDR3 is TGCAGCGTTGAAGGGCGGTTGAACACTGAAGCTTTCTTT. The J gene is TRBJ1-1, the V gene TRBV29-1; D gene ambiguous. The CDR3 totals 13 residues. From germline, CDR1 is SQVTM and CDR2 ANQGSEA. V gave up 1 base and J gave up 0 bases, with 6 bases separating them.

This chain links TRBV7-9 with TRBJ2-7; tentative D call: TRBD1 (6 bases). V shed 5 bases and J shed 6 bases, with 17 bases lying between them. The CDR3 consists of 14 residues. CDR1 SEHNR and CDR2 FQNEAQ come from the germline V gene (reference sequence). DNA for the CDR3: TGTGCCAGCAGCCCGACAGGATCTCGTCCCGAGCAGTACTTC. Amino acids: CASSPTGSRPEQYF.

This clonotype was seen a handful of times. The chain has TRBV3-1 and TRBJ2-5; 8 nucleotides match TRBD2. The CDR3 extends over 14 amino acids. V dropped 3 bases and J dropped 1; count of bases not matched to a gene: 1. The germline V gene has CDR1 LGHDT and CDR2 YNNKEL (reference sequence). The CDR3 region has the DNA TGTGCCAGCAGCCAGGGGACTAGCCAAGAGACCCAGTACTTC. Translating it yields CASSQGTSQETQYF.

The chain joins TRBV3-1 to TRBJ1-1; D is perhaps TRBD1 (5 bases). V was cut by 6 bases and J by 10 bases, with 12 bases left in between. The CDR3 extends over 11 amino acids. CDR1 and CDR2 from the germline V gene are LGHDT and YNNKEL (reference sequence). CDR3 nucleotide sequence: TGTGCCAGCAGTTCAGGGAGCGGAGCTTTCTTT. Its translation: CASSSGSGAFF.

The chain recombines TRBV28 with TRBJ2-4; D is undetermined. CDR3 length: 15 amino acids. Germline values: CDR1 MDHEN, CDR2 SYDVKM. With 3 bases removed from V and 1 base from J, the gap between germline ends came to 10 bases. CDR3 amino acids: CASSFIGQAKNIQYF. The CDR3, as DNA: TGTGCCAGCAGTTTTATCGGGCAGGCCAAAAACATTCAGTACTTC.

For the CDR3, the DNA is TGTGCCAGCACAGGGACTAGCGGGGCACAAGAGACCCAGTACTTC. Translated: CASTGTSGAQETQYF. This rearrangement joins TRBV25-1 to TRBJ2-5, with 13 bases identical to TRBD2. This CDR3 has 15 residues. Losses at the gene ends were 7 bases for V and 2 bases for J; bases not matched to a gene: 4. In germline, CDR1 is MGHDK, CDR2 SYGVNS. The whole variable domain, remainder taken from reference TRBV25-1 and TRBJ2-5, is EADIYQTPRYLVIGTGKKITLECSQTMGHDKMYWYQQDPGMELHLIHYSYGVNSTEKGDLSSESTVSRIRTEHFPLTLESARPSHTSQYLCASTGTSGAQETQYFGPGTRLLVL.

This clonotype was counted a few times. V usage is TRBV7-2 and J usage is TRBJ2-5; 8 bases agree with TRBD1. CDR1 and CDR2 from the germline V gene are SGHTA and FQGNSA. V was pared by 7 bases and J by 5 bases, with 6 bases of the junction left unmatched. This CDR3 region has 13 residues. In DNA, the CDR3 is TGTGCCAGCACCAGAGACAGGGGCGAGACCCAGTACTTC. Translation: CASTRDRGETQYF.

This clonotype was seen a few times. The genes are TRBV9 and TRBJ2-7; TRBD1 matches at 10 bases. Germline CDR1 is SGDLS and CDR2 is YYNGEE. The V segment lost 3 bases and the J segment 6 bases; nucleotides outside the gene matches: 9. This CDR3 is 15 amino acids long. CDR3 bases: TGTGCCAGCAGCGCCGCCGGGACAGGGGTTTCCGAGCAGTACTTC. It specifies CASSAAGTGVSEQYF.

This clonotype was seen a few times. CDR3 in amino acids: CASSLGGQANTEAFF. The CDR3 DNA reads as TGTGCCAGCAGTCTAGGGGGACAGGCGAACACTGAAGCTTTCTTT. The chain carries TRBV12-3 or TRBV12-4 and TRBJ1-1, with TRBD1 identical over 8 bases. The V segment lost 5 bases and the J segment 1 base; nucleotides outside the gene matches: 6. CDR3 length equals 15 residues.